This TCR beta chain stems from a study of blood T cell repertoires in COVID-19. The overall study: The samples span acute and convalescent COVID-19 from the United States, Italy and Spain.

This clone appeared a single time. Libraries were prepared by immunoSEQ multiplex PCR; TCRdb keeps only in-frame clonotypes and omits some of them. Found here are about 440,000 clones, roughly 85% of them singletons; the top ten hold approximately 2%. The germline V gene has CDR1 KGHSH and CDR2 LQKENI. Trimming removed 1 base from V and 2 bases from J, with 8 bases in between. CDR3 length: 14 residues. The rearrangement joins TRBV18 to TRBJ1-1, with D tentatively TRBD1 (5 bases). The sample was PBMCs or T cells enriched from blood (not recorded which). This clonotype originated in a woman under 30 with acute COVID-19. Written as DNA, the CDR3 is TGTGCCAGCTCACCACAGGGGTTTAACACTGAAGCTTTCTTT. This codes for CASSPQGFNTEAFF.